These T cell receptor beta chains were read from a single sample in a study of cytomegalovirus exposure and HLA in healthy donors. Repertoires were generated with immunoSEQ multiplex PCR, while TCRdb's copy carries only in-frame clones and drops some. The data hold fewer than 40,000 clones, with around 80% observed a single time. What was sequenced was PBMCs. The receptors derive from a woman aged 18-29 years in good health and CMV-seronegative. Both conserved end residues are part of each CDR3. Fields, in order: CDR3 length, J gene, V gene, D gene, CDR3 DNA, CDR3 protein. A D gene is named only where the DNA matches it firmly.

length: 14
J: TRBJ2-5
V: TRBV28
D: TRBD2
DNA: TGTGCCAGCAGTTCAATAGCGGGGGCGGAGACCCAGTACTTC
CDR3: CASSSIAGAETQYF

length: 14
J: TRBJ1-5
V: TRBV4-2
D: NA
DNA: TGTGCCAGCAGCCTCGATAGAGGGAATCAGCCCCAGCATTTT
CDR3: CASSLDRGNQPQHF

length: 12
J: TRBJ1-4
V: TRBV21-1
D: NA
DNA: TGTGCCAGCAGCACTCCGGGTCAAGGACTGTTTTTT
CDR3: CASSTPGQGLFF

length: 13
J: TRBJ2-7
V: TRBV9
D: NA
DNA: TGTGCCAGCAGCGTGGCGCGAGGTGGCGAGCAGTACTTC
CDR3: CASSVARGGEQYF

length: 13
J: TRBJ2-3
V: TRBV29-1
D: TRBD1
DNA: TGCAGCGTTGTTCAGGGGGCCATAGATACGCAGTATTTT
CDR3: CSVVQGAIDTQYF

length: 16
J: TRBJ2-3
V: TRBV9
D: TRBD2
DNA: TGTGCCAGCAGCGATACCGGGACTAGCGGAGCAGATACGCAGTATTTT
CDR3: CASSDTGTSGADTQYF

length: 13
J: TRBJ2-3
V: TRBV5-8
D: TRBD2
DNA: TGTGCCAGCTCCTCTAGCGGGAGGGATACGCAGTATTTT
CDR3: CASSSSGRDTQYF

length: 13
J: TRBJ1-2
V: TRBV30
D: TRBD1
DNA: TGTGCCTGGACTGGACAGGGGGCAGGTGGCTACACCTTC
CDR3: CAWTGQGAGGYTF

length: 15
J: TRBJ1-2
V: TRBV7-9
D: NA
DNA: TGTGCCAGCAGCTTACTTTCCGGCAGGGTAGACGGCTACACCTTC
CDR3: CASSLLSGRVDGYTF

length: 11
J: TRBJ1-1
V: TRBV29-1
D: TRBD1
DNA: TGCAGCGTTGAACAAACAGGGGGAGGCTTCTTT
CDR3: CSVEQTGGGFF

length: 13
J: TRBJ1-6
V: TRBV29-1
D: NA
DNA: TGCAGCGCCGCGACAGGAGAGAATTCACCCCTCAACTTT
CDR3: CSAATGENSPLNF

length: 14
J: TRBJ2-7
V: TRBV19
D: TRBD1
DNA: TGTGCCAGTAGTAGGACAGGGAAATCGTACGAGCAGTACTTC
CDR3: CASSRTGKSYEQYF

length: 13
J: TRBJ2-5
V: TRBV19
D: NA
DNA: TGTGCCAGTAGTGCGCAGGGGAGAGAGACCCAGTACTTC
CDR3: CASSAQGRETQYF

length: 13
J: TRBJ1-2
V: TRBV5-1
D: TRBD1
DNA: TGCGCCAGCAGCCAGGGACAGGGCCACGGCTACACCTTC
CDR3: CASSQGQGHGYTF

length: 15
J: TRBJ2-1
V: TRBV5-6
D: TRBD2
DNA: TGTGCCAGCAGCCCTCTAGCGGGGGGGCTCAATGAGCAGTTCTTC
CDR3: CASSPLAGGLNEQFF

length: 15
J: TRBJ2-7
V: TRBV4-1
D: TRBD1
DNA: TGCGCCAGCAGCCCCCGGGACAGGGGTCAGGACGAGCAGTACTTC
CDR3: CASSPRDRGQDEQYF

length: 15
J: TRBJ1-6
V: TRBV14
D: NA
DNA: TGTGCCAGCAGCCAAGATCCCGTTCCCAATTCACCCCTCCACTTT
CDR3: CASSQDPVPNSPLHF

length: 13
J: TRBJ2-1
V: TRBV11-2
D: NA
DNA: TGTGCCAGCAGCCCGCCCACTAGTGATGAGCAGTTCTTC
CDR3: CASSPPTSDEQFF

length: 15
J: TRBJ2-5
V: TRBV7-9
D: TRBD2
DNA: TGTGCCAGCAGACGAGGGACTAGCGGAGAAGAGACCCAGTACTTC
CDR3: CASRRGTSGEETQYF

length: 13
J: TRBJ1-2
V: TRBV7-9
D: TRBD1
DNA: TGTGCCAGCAGCGCCACAGGGGGCTCTGGCTACACCTTC
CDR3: CASSATGGSGYTF